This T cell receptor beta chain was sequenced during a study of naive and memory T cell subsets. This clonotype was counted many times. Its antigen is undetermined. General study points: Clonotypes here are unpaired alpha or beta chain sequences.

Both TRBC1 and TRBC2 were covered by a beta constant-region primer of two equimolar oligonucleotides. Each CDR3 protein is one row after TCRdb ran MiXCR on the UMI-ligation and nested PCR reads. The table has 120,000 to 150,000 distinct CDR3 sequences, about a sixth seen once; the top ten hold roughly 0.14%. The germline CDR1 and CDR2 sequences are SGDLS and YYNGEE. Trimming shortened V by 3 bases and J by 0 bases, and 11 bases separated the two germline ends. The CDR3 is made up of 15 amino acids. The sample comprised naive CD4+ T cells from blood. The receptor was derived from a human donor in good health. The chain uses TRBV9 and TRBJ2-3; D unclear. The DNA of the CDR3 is TGTGCCAGCAGCGGGCGAGTAGCTAGCACAGATACGCAGTATTTT. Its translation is CASSGRVASTDTQYF. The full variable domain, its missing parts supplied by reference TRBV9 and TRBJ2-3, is DSGVTQTPKHLITATGQRVTLRCSPRSGDLSVYWYQQSLDQGLQFLIQYYNGEERAKGNILERFSAQQFPDLHSELNLSSLELGDSALYFCASSGRVASTDTQYFGPGTRLTVL.